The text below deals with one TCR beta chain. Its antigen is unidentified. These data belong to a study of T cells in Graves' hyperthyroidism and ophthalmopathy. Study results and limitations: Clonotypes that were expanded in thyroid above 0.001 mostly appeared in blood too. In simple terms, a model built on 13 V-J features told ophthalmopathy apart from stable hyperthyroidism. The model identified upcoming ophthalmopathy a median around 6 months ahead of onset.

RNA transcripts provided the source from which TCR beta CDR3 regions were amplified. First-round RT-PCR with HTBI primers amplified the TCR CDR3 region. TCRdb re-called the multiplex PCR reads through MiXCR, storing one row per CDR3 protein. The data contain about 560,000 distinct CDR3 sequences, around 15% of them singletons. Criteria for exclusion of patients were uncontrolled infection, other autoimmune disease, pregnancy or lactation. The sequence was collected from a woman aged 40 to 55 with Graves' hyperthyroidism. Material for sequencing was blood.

CDR3 sequence (DNA): TGTGCCAGCAGCTTGGTGTTACAGGGGGGGTACACTGAAGCTTTCTTT. This sequence encodes CASSLVLQGGYTEAFF. V gene TRBV5-6 combines with J gene TRBJ1-1, with 8 bases lining up with TRBD1. Germline V CDR1 and CDR2: SGHDT, YYEEEE. CDR3 length equals 16 residues. J lost 3 bases, V lost 0 bases, and 7 bases had no gene match.